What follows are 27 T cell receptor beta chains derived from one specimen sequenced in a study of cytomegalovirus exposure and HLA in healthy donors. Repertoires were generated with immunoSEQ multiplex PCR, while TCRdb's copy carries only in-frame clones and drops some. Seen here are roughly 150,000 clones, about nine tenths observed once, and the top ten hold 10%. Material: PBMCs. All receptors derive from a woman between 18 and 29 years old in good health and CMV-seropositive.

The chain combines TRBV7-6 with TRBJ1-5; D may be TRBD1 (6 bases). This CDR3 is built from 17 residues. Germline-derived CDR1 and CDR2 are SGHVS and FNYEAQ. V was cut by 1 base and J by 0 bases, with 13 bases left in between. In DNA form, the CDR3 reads TGTGCCAGCAGCTTAGTCGGGGGGCATCATAGCAATCAGCCCCAGCATTTT. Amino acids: CASSLVGGHHSNQPQHF.

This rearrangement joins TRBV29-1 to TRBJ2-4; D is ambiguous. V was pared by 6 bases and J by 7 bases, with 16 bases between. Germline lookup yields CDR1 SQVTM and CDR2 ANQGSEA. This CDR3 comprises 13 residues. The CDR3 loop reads CSVARHRENIQYF. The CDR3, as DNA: TGCAGCGTCGCTAGGCATAGAGAGAACATTCAGTACTTC.

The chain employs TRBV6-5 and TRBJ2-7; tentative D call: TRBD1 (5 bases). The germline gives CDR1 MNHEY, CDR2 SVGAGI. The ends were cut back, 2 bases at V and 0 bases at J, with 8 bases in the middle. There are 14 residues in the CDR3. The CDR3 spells CASSYSRDSYEQYF. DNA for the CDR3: TGTGCCAGCAGTTACAGCAGGGACTCCTACGAGCAGTACTTC.

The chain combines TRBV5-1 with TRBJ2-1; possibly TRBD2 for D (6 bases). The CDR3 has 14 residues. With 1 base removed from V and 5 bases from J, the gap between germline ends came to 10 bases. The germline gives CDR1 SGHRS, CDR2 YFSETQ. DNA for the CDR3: TGCGCCAGCAGCTTGAAGACTAGTAACAATGAGCAGTTCTTC. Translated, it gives CASSLKTSNNEQFF. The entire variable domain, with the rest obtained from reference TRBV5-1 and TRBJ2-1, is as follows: KAGVTQTPRYLIKTRGQQVTLSCSPISGHRSVSWYQQTPGQGLQFLFEYFSETQRNKGNFPGRFSGRQFSNSRSEMNVSTLELGDSALYLCASSLKTSNNEQFFGPGTRLTVL.

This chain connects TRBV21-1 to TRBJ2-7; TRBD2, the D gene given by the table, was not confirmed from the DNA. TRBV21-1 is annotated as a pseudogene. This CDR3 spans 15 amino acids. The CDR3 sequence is CASSGRLAGAYEQYF. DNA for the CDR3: TGTGCCAGCAGCGGAAGACTAGCGGGCGCCTACGAGCAGTACTTC.

The DNA of the CDR3 is TGTGTGACCGGGACAGGGGACGAAAAACTGTTTTTT. Residues: CVTGTGDEKLFF. The chain uses TRBV28 and TRBJ1-4, with 10 bases matching TRBD1. Germline loops: CDR1 MDHEN, CDR2 SYDVKM. The CDR3 contains 12 residues.

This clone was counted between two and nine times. CDR3 loop: CASSQGHRQDEQYF. The CDR3, as DNA: TGCGCCAGCAGCCAAGGCCACAGACAGGACGAGCAGTACTTC. The rearrangement uses TRBV4-1 and TRBJ2-7, with a tentative D call TRBD1 (6 bases). Per the germline V gene, CDR1 is MGHRA and CDR2 is YSYEKL. CDR3 length: 14 residues. The V end was cut by 1 base, the J end by 5 bases, with 12 bases between.

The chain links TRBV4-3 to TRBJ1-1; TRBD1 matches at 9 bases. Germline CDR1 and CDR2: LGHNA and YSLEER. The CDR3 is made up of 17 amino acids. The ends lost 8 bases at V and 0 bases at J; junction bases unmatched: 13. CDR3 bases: TGCGCCAGCCGCCGAAGGGACAGGGATAGGCTGAACACTGAAGCTTTCTTT. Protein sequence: CASRRRDRDRLNTEAFF.

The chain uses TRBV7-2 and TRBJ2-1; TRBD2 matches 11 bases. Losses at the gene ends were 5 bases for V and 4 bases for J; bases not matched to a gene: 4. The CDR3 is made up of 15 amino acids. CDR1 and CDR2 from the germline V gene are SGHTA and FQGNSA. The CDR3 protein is CASSRLAGQYNEQFF. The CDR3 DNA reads TGTGCCAGCAGCCGACTAGCGGGGCAATACAATGAGCAGTTCTTC.

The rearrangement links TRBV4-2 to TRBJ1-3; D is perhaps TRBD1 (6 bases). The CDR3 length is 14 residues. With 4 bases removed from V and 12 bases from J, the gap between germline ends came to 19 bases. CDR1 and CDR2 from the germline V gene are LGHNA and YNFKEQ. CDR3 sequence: CASSPAWDTSGIYF. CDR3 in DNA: TGTGCCAGCAGCCCAGCGTGGGACACTTCGGGCATATATTTT.

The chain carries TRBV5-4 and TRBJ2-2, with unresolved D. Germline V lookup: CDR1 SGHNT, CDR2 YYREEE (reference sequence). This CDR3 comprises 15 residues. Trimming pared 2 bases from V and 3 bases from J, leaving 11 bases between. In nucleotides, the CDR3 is TGTGCCAGCAGCTTTACCTTTCGAGACACCGGGGAGCTGTTTTTT. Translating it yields CASSFTFRDTGELFF.

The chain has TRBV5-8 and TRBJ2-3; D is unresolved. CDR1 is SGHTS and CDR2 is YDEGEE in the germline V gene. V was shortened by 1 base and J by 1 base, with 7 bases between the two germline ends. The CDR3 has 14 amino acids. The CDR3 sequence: CASSLWARTDTQYF. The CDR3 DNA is TGTGCCAGCAGCTTGTGGGCCCGCACAGATACGCAGTATTTT. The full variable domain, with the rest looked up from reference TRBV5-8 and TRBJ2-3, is EAGVTQSPTHLIKTRGQQATLRCSPISGHTSVYWYQQALGLGLQFLLWYDEGEERNRGNFPPRFSGRQFPNYSSELNVNALELEDSALYLCASSLWARTDTQYFGPGTRLTVL.

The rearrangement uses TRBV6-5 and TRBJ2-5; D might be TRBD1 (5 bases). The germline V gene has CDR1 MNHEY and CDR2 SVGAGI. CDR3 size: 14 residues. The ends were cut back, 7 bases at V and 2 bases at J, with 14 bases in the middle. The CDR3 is CASNPLDSQETQYF. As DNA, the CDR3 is TGTGCCAGCAATCCCCTCGACAGTCAAGAGACCCAGTACTTC.

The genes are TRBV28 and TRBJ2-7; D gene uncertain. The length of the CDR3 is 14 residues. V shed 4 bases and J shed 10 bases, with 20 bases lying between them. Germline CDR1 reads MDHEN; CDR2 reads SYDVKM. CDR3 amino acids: CASSSFSSHHPQYF. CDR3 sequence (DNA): TGTGCCAGCAGTTCCTTTAGCTCTCACCACCCCCAGTACTTC. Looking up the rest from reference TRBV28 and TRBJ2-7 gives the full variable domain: DVKVTQSSRYLVKRTGEKVFLECVQDMDHENMFWYRQDPGLGLRLIYFSYDVKMKEKGDIPEGYSVSREKKERFSLILESASTNQTSMYLCASSSFSSHHPQYFGPGTRLTVT.

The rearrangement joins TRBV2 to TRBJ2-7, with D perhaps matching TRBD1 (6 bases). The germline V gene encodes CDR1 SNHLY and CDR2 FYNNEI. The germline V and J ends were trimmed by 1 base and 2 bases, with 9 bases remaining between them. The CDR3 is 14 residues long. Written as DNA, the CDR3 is TGTGCCAGCAGTGAAGGAGGGGGTACCTACGAGCAGTACTTC. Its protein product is CASSEGGGTYEQYF.

The CDR3 DNA reads as TGCGCCAGCAGCCCTGGCGTGGCAGGGGGTTTTGCTGAAGCTTTCTTT. This codes for CASSPGVAGGFAEAFF. The chain couples TRBV4-3 to TRBJ1-1; 7 bases fit TRBD1. V lost 4 bases and J lost 6; bases outside the gene matches: 14. In germline, CDR1 is LGHNA, CDR2 YSLEER. This CDR3 region has 16 residues.

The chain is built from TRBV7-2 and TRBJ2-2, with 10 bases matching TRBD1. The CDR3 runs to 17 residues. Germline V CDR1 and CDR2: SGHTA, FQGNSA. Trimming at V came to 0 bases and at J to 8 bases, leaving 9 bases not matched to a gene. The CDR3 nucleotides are TGTGCCAGCAGCTTAGCGGGGACAGGGGCCTCCTCAGGGGAGCTGTTTTTT. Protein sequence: CASSLAGTGASSGELFF.

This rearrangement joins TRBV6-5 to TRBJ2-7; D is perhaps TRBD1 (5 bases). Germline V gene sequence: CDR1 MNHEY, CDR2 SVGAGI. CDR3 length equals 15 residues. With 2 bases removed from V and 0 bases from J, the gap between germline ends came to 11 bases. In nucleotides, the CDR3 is TGTGCCAGCAGTTACACCATTGACAGCTCCTACGAGCAGTACTTC. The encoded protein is CASSYTIDSSYEQYF.

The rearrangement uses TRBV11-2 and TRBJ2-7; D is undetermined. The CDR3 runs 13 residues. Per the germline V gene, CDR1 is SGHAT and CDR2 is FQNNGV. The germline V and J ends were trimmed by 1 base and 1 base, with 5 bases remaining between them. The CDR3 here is CASSLGGSYEQYF. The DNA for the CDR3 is TGTGCCAGCAGCTTAGGCGGATCCTACGAGCAGTACTTC.

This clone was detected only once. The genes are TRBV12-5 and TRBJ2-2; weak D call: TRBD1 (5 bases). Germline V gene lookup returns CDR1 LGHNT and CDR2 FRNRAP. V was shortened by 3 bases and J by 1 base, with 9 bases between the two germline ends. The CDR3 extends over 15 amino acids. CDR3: CASGLGQGNTGELFF. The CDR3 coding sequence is TGTGCTAGTGGTTTAGGTCAGGGGAACACCGGGGAGCTGTTTTTT.

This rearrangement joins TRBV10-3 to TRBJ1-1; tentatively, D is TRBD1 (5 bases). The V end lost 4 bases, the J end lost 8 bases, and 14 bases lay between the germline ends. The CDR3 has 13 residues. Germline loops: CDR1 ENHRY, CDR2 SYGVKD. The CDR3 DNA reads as TGTGCCATCAGTGGGACAACCAACGGCGAAGCTTTCTTT. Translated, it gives CAISGTTNGEAFF.

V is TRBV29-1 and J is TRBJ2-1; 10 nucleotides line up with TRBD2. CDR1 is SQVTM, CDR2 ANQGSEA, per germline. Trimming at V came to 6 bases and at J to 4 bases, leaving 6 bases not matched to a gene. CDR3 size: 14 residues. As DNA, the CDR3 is TGCAGCGTCTTACTAGCGGGATCTTACAATGAGCAGTTCTTC. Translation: CSVLLAGSYNEQFF.

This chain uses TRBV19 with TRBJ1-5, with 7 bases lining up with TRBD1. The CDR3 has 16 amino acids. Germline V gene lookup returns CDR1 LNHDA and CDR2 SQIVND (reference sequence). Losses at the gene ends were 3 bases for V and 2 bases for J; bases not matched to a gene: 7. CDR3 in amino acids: CASSIRQGLGNQPQHF. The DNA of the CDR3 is TGTGCCAGTAGTATCCGACAGGGACTGGGCAATCAGCCCCAGCATTTT.

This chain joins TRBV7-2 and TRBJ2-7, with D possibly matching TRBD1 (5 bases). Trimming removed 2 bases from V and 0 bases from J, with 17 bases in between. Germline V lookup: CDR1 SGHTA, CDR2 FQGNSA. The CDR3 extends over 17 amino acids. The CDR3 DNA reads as TGTGCCAGCAGCTTAATATCAGGGTCGCTACCCTCCTACGAGCAGTACTTC. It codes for CASSLISGSLPSYEQYF.

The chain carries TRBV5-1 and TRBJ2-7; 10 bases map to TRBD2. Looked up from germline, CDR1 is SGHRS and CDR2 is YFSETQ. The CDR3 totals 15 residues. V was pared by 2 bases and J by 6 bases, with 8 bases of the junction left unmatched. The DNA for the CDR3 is TGCGCCAGCAGCTTTAACCCGGGACTAGCGAGCGAGCAGTACTTC. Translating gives CASSFNPGLASEQYF.

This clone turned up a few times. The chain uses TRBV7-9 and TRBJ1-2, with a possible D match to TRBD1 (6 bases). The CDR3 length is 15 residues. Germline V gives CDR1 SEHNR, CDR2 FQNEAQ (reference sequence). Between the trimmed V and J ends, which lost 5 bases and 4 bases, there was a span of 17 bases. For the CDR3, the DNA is TGTGCCAGCAGCGGGCACCAGGGGAAAGGCTATGGCTACACCTTC. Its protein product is CASSGHQGKGYGYTF.

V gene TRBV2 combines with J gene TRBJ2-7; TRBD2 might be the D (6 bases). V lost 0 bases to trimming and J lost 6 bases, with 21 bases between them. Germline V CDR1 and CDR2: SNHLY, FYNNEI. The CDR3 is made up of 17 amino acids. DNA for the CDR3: TGTGCCAGCAGTGAAGCGCAGACTAGTCTTGCTCCAGGCGAGCAGTACTTC. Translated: CASSEAQTSLAPGEQYF. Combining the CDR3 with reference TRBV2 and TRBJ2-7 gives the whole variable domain EPEVTQTPSHQVTQMGQEVILRCVPISNHLYFYWYRQILGQKVEFLVSFYNNEISEKSEIFDDQFSVERPDGSNFTLKIRSTKLEDSAMYFCASSEAQTSLAPGEQYFGPGTRLTVT.